This T cell receptor beta chain stems from a study of blood T cell repertoires in COVID-19. The overall study: Acute and convalescent COVID-19 specimens originated in the United States, Italy and Spain.

This CDR3 has 17 residues. CDR1 and CDR2 (germline): KGHSH, LQKENI. The V and J ends lost 2 bases and 3 bases respectively, with 19 bases between them. Original processing methods: Amplification of reference gene primers provided the estimated nucleated cell counts. The protocol was immunoSEQ multiplex PCR, while the TCRdb copy is restricted to in-frame clones and leaves out a portion. V, J and clone size reflect that table, while D and trimming were determined from the DNA. Among roughly 28,000 clones, 89% were seen once, and the ten largest hold around 48%. Sequencing input: peripheral blood. The TCR originated in a human donor with acute or convalescent COVID-19. The donor label of this sample is uncertain. The chain is built from TRBV18 and TRBJ1-1; TRBD1 might be the D (6 bases). The CDR3 DNA follows: TGTGCCAGCTCACCATTTCGGGGGGCGCCTTTGGACACTGAAGCTTTCTTT. Protein: CASSPFRGAPLDTEAFF.